The 5 T cell receptor beta chains in this list originate from one sample, sequenced in a study of cytomegalovirus exposure and HLA in healthy donors. The table came from immunoSEQ multiplex PCR; TCRdb's copy has only in-frame clones and leaves some out. This table has fewer than 250,000 clones, over 70% appearing once. Sequencing used PBMCs. The receptors were sampled from a young woman in good health and CMV-seropositive.

V usage is TRBV29-1 and J usage is TRBJ1-2; 7 positions agree with TRBD1. Germline CDR1 is SQVTM and CDR2 is ANQGSEA. The trim removed 6 bases at V and 7 bases at J, leaving 11 bases unmatched. The CDR3 loop spans 13 amino acids. Here the CDR3 DNA reads TGCAGCGTAGCCCAGGGACAGCGAGGTGGCTACACCTTC. It yields the protein CSVAQGQRGGYTF.

The CDR3 protein is CASSATGHQPQHF. The CDR3 nucleotides are TGTGCCAGCAGTGCGACCGGGCACCAGCCCCAGCATTTT. This chain joins TRBV6-1 and TRBJ1-5, with D unresolved. The germline CDR1 and CDR2 sequences are MNHNS and SASEGT. The V end was cut by 4 bases, the J end by 7 bases, with 11 bases between. This CDR3 spans 13 amino acids.

The chain joins TRBV6-5 to TRBJ1-2; D gene uncertain. There are 13 residues in the CDR3. CDR1 MNHEY and CDR2 SVGAGI come from the germline V gene. V lost 6 bases, J lost 7 bases, and 15 bases lay in between. The CDR3 region is CASSRTEIGGYTF. CDR3 sequence (DNA): TGTGCCAGCAGCCGTACAGAGATCGGTGGCTACACCTTC.

The gene calls are TRBV7-9 and TRBJ2-7, with D possibly TRBD1 on 6 matching bases. Per germline, CDR1 SEHNR and CDR2 FQNEAQ (reference sequence). The CDR3 loop spans 13 amino acids. Trimming pared 5 bases from V and 4 bases from J, leaving 12 bases between. The DNA of the CDR3 is TGTGCCAGCAGCCCCCGACAGGCGTACGAGCAGTACTTC. It encodes CASSPRQAYEQYF.

This clone was observed a single time. Compared with germline, one end of the junction differs, possibly owing to a read error. Other DNA sequences in this specimen translate into the identical CDR3. The chain employs TRBV7-3 and TRBJ1-1, with D tentatively TRBD1 (5 bases). CDR3 size: 14 residues. Looked up from germline, CDR1 is SGHTA and CDR2 is FQGTGA. This chain's CDR3 is CASSSQGGNTEAFF. In DNA form, the CDR3 reads TGTGCCAGTAGCTCCCAGGGCGGGAACACTGAAGCTTTCTTT.